This T cell receptor (beta chain) was profiled in a study of identical twins. This clonotype was observed at least ten times. TCRdb recomputed calls from the 5' RACE reads with MiXCR, one row per CDR3 protein. The sample has some 560,000 distinct CDR3 sequences, 9% to 10% seen once. Per the germline V gene, CDR1 is MRHNA and CDR2 is SNTAGT. Trimming took 0 bases from V and 8 from J; bases not matched to a gene: 4. This CDR3 comprises 15 residues. This sample also appeared in a second study, on yellow fever vaccine responses in identical twins.

The specimen was PBMCs. The chain links TRBV6-4 to TRBJ2-4; 10 bases map to TRBD2. The receptor was derived from a woman under 30 in good health. The CDR3 region is CASSDSTSGLDIQYF. The CDR3 DNA is TGTGCCAGCAGTGACTCGACTAGCGGGCTTGACATTCAGTACTTC.